Listed below are T cell receptor beta chains from one sample, sequenced in a study of memory CD4+ T cells and cytomegalovirus serostatus. Only in-frame clones appear in the TCRdb table, and some are missing; sequencing was by immunoSEQ multiplex PCR. The data show about 56,000 clones, 82% seen once. Material: memory CD4+ T cells from blood. The source is an adult in good health and CMV-seronegative. Both conserved end residues are trimmed from each CDR3.

>TRBJ1-5|TRBV5-6
ASSLRIGTKENQPQH
>TRBJ1-2|TRBV5-4
ASSTEAGLFNYGYT
>TRBJ2-7|TRBV9
ASSRGASAAYEQY
>TRBJ1-4|TRBV5-1
ASSLGEGKNEKLF
>TRBJ1-2|TRBV20-1
SARDRESYT
>TRBJ2-3|TRBV11-2
ASTPSTDTQY
>TRBJ2-7|TRBV15
ATSRVTYSYEQY
>TRBJ1-1|TRBV18
ASSRGRNTEAF
>TRBJ2-2|TRBV28
ASSLPLSSTGELF
>TRBJ1-4|TRBV5-1
ASSLAPQGATNEKLF
>TRBJ2-7|TRBV28
ASNTQGSPYEQY
>TRBJ2-3|TRBV10-3
AIRGTATDTQY
>TRBJ1-4|TRBV6-1
ASSVTGNEKLF
>TRBJ1-2|TRBV2
ASSVRRLYGYT
>TRBJ2-5|TRBV2
ASSESTQGTQY
>TRBJ2-5|TRBV5-1
ASSSGTGGQETQY
>TRBJ1-1|TRBV4-1
ASSKQPDTEAF
>TRBJ2-3|TRBV25-1
ASSAAHGTQY
>TRBJ1-1|TRBV5-6
ASSWGGQGVNTEAF
>TRBJ1-6|TRBV30
AWSVQGNSPLH
>TRBJ2-1|TRBV7-2
ASSNIAGGYNEQF
>TRBJ1-5|TRBV7-2
ASSLRAGNQPQH
>TRBJ2-5|TRBV10-1
ATYTRGPDRTQETQY
>TRBJ1-6|TRBV10-3
AISEMGPRNSPLH
>TRBJ2-2|TRBV5-1
ASWMGQPGAGELF
>TRBJ1-1|TRBV9
ASSVVGTGGPNTEAF
>TRBJ2-1|TRBV4-2
ASSHLLAGGHNEQF
>TRBJ1-2|TRBV9
ASSAHVGGGYT
>TRBJ2-5|TRBV5-8
ASSSGTSGGAGETQY
>TRBJ1-3|TRBV7-2
ASSFKEGNSGNTIY
>TRBJ1-2|TRBV19
ASSLAGVNYGYT
>TRBJ1-3|TRBV30
AWMGGKGSGNTIY
>TRBJ1-3|TRBV5-1
ASSSGQTPGNTIY
>TRBJ2-2|TRBV9
ASSSYPGQGNTGELF
>TRBJ2-3|TRBV6-1
ASTRSRTDTQY
>TRBJ2-3|TRBV30
AWRQGSTDTQY
>TRBJ1-2|TRBV10-3
AISDQGATNYGYT
>TRBJ1-5|TRBV7-8
ASSKNPGTDNQPQH
>TRBJ1-1|TRBV5-4
ASSLKAEDRQAF
>TRBJ2-5|TRBV5-4
ASSPRGGNQETQY
>TRBJ2-5|TRBV11-1
ASSLRVPQETQY
>TRBJ1-4|TRBV4-2
ASSRDSGTGTNEKLF
>TRBJ1-5|TRBV19
ASRGTGLSDSNQPQH
>TRBJ1-3|TRBV7-2
ASSLHARTASSGNTIY
>TRBJ1-2|TRBV9
ASSVDTRGADGYT
>TRBJ2-5|TRBV7-3
ASSPGGARGETQY
>TRBJ1-6|TRBV14
ASSLGTFSPLH
>TRBJ1-5|TRBV4-2
ASSQDLDTDSNQPQH
>TRBJ1-2|TRBV4-1
ASSIRITDGYT
>TRBJ1-1|TRBV7-2
ASSLGGRDPAF
>TRBJ1-2|TRBV4-2
ASSPGRLGGYT